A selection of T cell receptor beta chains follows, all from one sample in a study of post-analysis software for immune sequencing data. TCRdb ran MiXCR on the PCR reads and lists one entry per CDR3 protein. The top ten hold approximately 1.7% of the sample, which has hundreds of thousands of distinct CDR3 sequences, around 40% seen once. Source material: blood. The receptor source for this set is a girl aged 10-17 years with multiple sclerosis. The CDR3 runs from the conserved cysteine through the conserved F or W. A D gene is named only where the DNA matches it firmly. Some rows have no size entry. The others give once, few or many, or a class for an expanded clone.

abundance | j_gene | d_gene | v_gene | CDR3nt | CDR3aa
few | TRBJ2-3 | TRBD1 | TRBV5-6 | TGTGCCAGCAGACAACAGGGGGTAGATACGCAGTATTTT | CASRQQGVDTQYF
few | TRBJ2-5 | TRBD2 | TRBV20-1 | TGCAGTGCTAGAGGTCTAGCGGAGGACCAAGAGACCCAGTACTTC | CSARGLAEDQETQYF
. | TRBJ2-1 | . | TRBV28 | TGTGCCAGCAGTTCCGGGCCCCAGGTGGGTCATGAGCAGTTCTTC | CASSSGPQVGHEQFF
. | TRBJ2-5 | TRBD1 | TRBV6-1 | TGTGCCAGCAGTGACTCCGGGACAGGAGGGGAGACCCAGTACTTC | CASSDSGTGGETQYF
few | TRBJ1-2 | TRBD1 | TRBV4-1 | TGCGCCAGCAGCCAAAGGGACAGGGACTATGGCTACACCTTC | CASSQRDRDYGYTF
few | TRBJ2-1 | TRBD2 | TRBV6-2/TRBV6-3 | TGTGCCAGCAGCTACGGGCGAGCGGGAGCCAACAATGAGCAGTTCTTC | CASSYGRAGANNEQFF
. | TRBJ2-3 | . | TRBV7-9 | TGTGCCAGCAGCTTAGAGGCAGTGATGACCCGTACCACAGATACGCAGTATTTT | CASSLEAVMTRTTDTQYF
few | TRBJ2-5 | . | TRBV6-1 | TGTGCCAGCAGTGAAAGGTTGCCAGGTTACTTACAAGAGACCCAGTACTTC | CASSERLPGYLQETQYF
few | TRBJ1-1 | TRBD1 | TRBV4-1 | TGCGCCAGCAGCCAGGCTGCCCCCGGGCCAGGGGGGAACACTGAAGCTTTCTTT | CASSQAAPGPGGNTEAFF
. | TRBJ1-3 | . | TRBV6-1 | TGTGCCAGCGGCTTTTCCTACTCTGGAAACACCATATATTTT | CASGFSYSGNTIYF
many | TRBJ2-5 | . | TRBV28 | TGTGCCAGCACCCGGCGGGCAGATCAAGAGACCCAGTACTTC | CASTRRADQETQYF
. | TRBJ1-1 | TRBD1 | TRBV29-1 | TGCAGCGCCAACCGACAGGGGGTAAACACTGAAGCTTTCTTT | CSANRQGVNTEAFF
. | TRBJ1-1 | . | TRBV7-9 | TGTGCCAGCAGCTTAATGTCCGGGCCTGAAGCTTTCTTT | CASSLMSGPEAFF
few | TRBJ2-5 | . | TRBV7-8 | TGTGCCAGCAGATTTAGGTCCGTCGAGGAAGAGACCCAGTACTTC | CASRFRSVEEETQYF
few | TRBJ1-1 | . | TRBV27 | TGTGCCAGCAGCTTAATCGGGACCGAGGAAGCTTTCTTT | CASSLIGTEEAFF